The 11 T cell receptor beta chains listed next were all sequenced from one sample in a study of molecular identifiers for immune sequencing clone quantification. TCRdb reprocessed the PCR reads via MiXCR and lists one record per CDR3 protein. The sample records 400,000 to 600,000 distinct CDR3 sequences, 20% to 25% being singletons. The material sequenced was naive CD8+ T cells from blood, with Jurkat cell RNA spiked in. The subset is: FACS-sorted CD8+CD4-CCR7+CD45RA+ naive T cells. These receptors were taken from a human donor in good health. Some libraries in this study had Jurkat cell RNA spiked in.

The rearrangement links TRBV6-6 to TRBJ1-2; TRBD1 might be the D (6 bases). Trimming stripped 1 base from V and 4 bases from J, with 16 bases between. CDR3 length equals 16 residues. Germline V CDR1 and CDR2: MNHNY, SVGAGI (reference sequence). Here the CDR3 DNA reads TGTGCCAGCAGTTACTGGGCAGGGGCTGCGGCCTATGGCTACACCTTC. Protein: CASSYWAGAAAYGYTF.

In DNA form, the CDR3 reads TGTGCCAGCAGCCCACTTGCAGTCATGAACACTGAAGCTTTCTTT. Translated: CASSPLAVMNTEAFF. This chain connects TRBV12-3 or TRBV12-4 to TRBJ1-1, with no clear D. CDR3 length: 15 amino acids. V lost 6 bases and J 0 bases, leaving 14 bases between the germline ends.

A note on this clonotype: Sequence at one end of the junction differs from germline and may be a read error. The chain couples TRBV7-6 to TRBJ1-6, with no clear D. The CDR3 is made up of 15 amino acids. Looked up from germline, CDR1 is SGHVS and CDR2 is FNYEAQ. In DNA, the CDR3 is TGTGCCGGCAGCCCGACGGGCTCCTATAATTCACCCCTCCACTTT. It translates to CAGSPTGSYNSPLHF. Drawing the rest from reference TRBV7-6 and TRBJ1-6, the complete variable domain is GAGVSQSPRYKVTKRGQDVALRCDPISGHVSLYWYRQALGQGPEFLTYFNYEAQQDKSGLPNDRFSAERPEGSISTLTIQRTEQRDSAMYRCAGSPTGSYNSPLHFGNGTRLTVT.

The sample holds one count of this clonotype. A much larger clone differs from this one at a single base, so this may be a read error. Because the CDR3 is missing its conserved closing phenylalanine or tryptophan, this is likely a read error. The chain joins TRBV29-1 to TRBJ2-1; 10 bases are a match to TRBD2. The CDR3 has 14 residues. Germline-derived CDR1 and CDR2 are SQVTM and ANQGSEA. The ends lost 3 bases at V and 9 bases at J; junction bases unmatched: 8. The CDR3 sequence is CSVDGAGGPGEQFL. Written as DNA, the CDR3 is TGCAGCGTTGACGGAGCGGGAGGGCCGGGTGAGCAGTTCCTC.

This chain links TRBV3-1 with TRBJ2-5, with D perhaps TRBD1 (6 bases). The CDR3 runs 15 residues. The germline gives CDR1 LGHDT, CDR2 YNNKEL (reference sequence). V was cut by 3 bases and J by 5 bases, with 16 bases left in between. The CDR3 spells CASSQDLQGRETQYF. The DNA for the CDR3 is TGTGCCAGCAGCCAGGACTTACAGGGTCGGGAGACCCAGTACTTC.

As regards this clonotype: This may stem from a read error, because a much larger clone lies one nucleotide away. This chain joins TRBV14 and TRBJ2-7, with 8 bases aligning to TRBD2. Germline CDR1 is SGHDN and CDR2 is FVKESK. CDR3 length equals 15 residues. V gave up 0 bases and J gave up 3 bases; unmatched junction bases: 4. CDR3 nucleotide sequence: TGTGCCAGCAGCCAAGACGCGGGGGGTCACTACGAGCAGTACTTC. It encodes CASSQDAGGHYEQYF. The entire variable domain, with the rest obtained from reference TRBV14 and TRBJ2-7, is as follows: EAGVTQFPSHSVIEKGQTVTLRCDPISGHDNLYWYRRVMGKEIKFLLHFVKESKQDESGMPNNRFLAERTGGTYSTLKVQPAELEDSGVYFCASSQDAGGHYEQYFGPGTRLTVT.

V and J are TRBV12-3 or TRBV12-4 and TRBJ1-5; 8 bases agree with TRBD1. The V and J ends lost 8 bases and 6 bases, in that order; junction bases with no gene match: 9. The CDR3 contains 14 residues. Here the CDR3 reads CASHFTGGVQPQHF. The CDR3 bases are TGTGCCAGCCATTTTACAGGGGGGGTTCAGCCCCAGCATTTT.

This chain links TRBV7-9 with TRBJ2-7, with D possibly matching TRBD1 (5 bases). V lost 1 base and J lost 2, with 15 bases in between. This CDR3 comprises 16 residues. Germline values: CDR1 SEHNR, CDR2 FQNEAQ (reference sequence). CDR3 nucleotide sequence: TGTGCCAGCAGCTTAGATTCAGTTGGGGCCACCTACGAGCAGTACTTC. Its protein product is CASSLDSVGATYEQYF.

This clonotype has at least ten counts. The gene calls are TRBV2 and TRBJ1-2; 8 nucleotides agree with TRBD1. This CDR3 is 16 amino acids long. Germline CDR1 SNHLY, CDR2 FYNNEI. V gave up 1 base and J gave up 0 bases; unmatched junction bases: 4. For the CDR3, the DNA is TGTGCCAGCAGTGAAGGACAGGGGACGACTAACTATGGCTACACCTTC. Protein: CASSEGQGTTNYGYTF.

Details on this clonotype: The CDR3 end shows no conserved phenylalanine or tryptophan, and so a read error is likely. This chain links TRBV19 with TRBJ1-6; the D is unclear. V was cut by 2 bases and J by 9 bases, with 8 bases left in between. The V gene's germline CDR1 is LNHDA and CDR2 SQIVND (reference sequence). This CDR3 has 13 amino acids. The CDR3: CASSIYRGSPLHS. The CDR3 DNA reads TGTGCCAGTAGTATATACCGTGGTTCACCCCTCCACTCT.

This clonotype was detected ten times or more. The chain links TRBV20-1 to TRBJ1-5; D ambiguous. V dropped 0 bases and J dropped 0 bases, with 12 bases sitting between them. This CDR3 comprises 16 residues. Germline V gene lookup returns CDR1 DFQATT and CDR2 SNEGSKA (reference sequence). CDR3 DNA sequence: TGCAGTGCTAGAGATCCTACAGATAATAGCAATCAGCCCCAGCATTTT. This encodes CSARDPTDNSNQPQHF.